The 9 T cell receptor beta chains listed next were all sequenced from one sample in a study of blood T cell repertoires in COVID-19. The method was immunoSEQ multiplex PCR; TCRdb's version includes in-frame clones alone and lacks a portion of them. The sample yields about 170,000 clones, under 85% seen once. The sequencing input was peripheral blood. These receptors came from a man between 60 and 75 years old who had recovered from COVID-19.

V and J are TRBV6-5 and TRBJ1-1, with 9 positions matching TRBD1. V trimming: 8 bases; J trimming: 4 bases; junction bases outside the gene matches: 5. The germline V gene encodes CDR1 MNHEY and CDR2 SVGAGI. The CDR3 has 13 amino acids. This CDR3 reads CASRTGVGTEAFF. Written as DNA, the CDR3 is TGTGCCAGCCGGACAGGGGTTGGCACTGAAGCTTTCTTT.

The rearrangement links TRBV7-9 to TRBJ1-6; the match to TRBD1 covers 7 bases. The CDR3 spans 14 residues. Losses at the gene ends were 6 bases for V and 7 bases for J; bases not matched to a gene: 6. The germline V gene has CDR1 SEHNR and CDR2 FQNEAQ (reference sequence). CDR3 sequence: CASRFTGANSPLHF. DNA of the CDR3: TGTGCCAGCAGGTTCACAGGGGCCAATTCACCCCTCCACTTT. Looking up the rest from reference TRBV7-9 and TRBJ1-6 gives the full variable domain: DTGVSQNPRHKITKRGQNVTFRCDPISEHNRLYWYRQTLGQGPEFLTYFQNEAQLEKSRLLSDRFSAERPKGSFSTLEIQRTEQGDSAMYLCASRFTGANSPLHFGNGTRLTVT.

The rearrangement uses TRBV5-5 and TRBJ1-2, with 9 bases lining up with TRBD1. The junction had 6 bases not matched to a gene; V was cut back by 7 bases and J by 2 bases. The CDR3 totals 14 residues. Germline V gene sequence: CDR1 SGHKS, CDR2 YYEKEE (reference sequence). CDR3 in DNA: TGTGCCAGCTACCGGGACAGGGCCAACTATGGCTACACCTTC. Amino acid sequence: CASYRDRANYGYTF.

The chain recombines TRBV18 with TRBJ1-2; D is undetermined. The CDR3 runs to 13 residues. Germline values: CDR1 KGHSH, CDR2 LQKENI. V dropped 2 bases and J dropped 4 bases, with 8 bases sitting between them. This CDR3 is CASSPSGTYGYTF. The CDR3 coding sequence is TGTGCCAGCTCACCAAGCGGCACCTATGGCTACACCTTC.

The gene calls are TRBV4-3 and TRBJ1-1; D is perhaps TRBD1 (5 bases). The CDR3 is 17 amino acids. CDR1 is LGHNA, CDR2 YSLEER, per germline. V was clipped by 4 bases and J by 1 base, with 19 bases between them. The CDR3 bases are TGCGCCAGCAGCCGTTACAGTCCAGGGCAACGGAACACTGAAGCTTTCTTT. Translated, it gives CASSRYSPGQRNTEAFF.

This rearrangement joins TRBV29-1 to TRBJ2-1; TRBD1 agrees at 10 bases. The CDR3 length is 13 residues. Germline V gives CDR1 SQVTM, CDR2 ANQGSEA. With 6 bases clipped from V and 6 bases from J, the junction kept 5 bases outside the gene matches. The CDR3 sequence: CSVDRGPGNEQFF. The DNA of the CDR3 is TGCAGCGTCGACAGGGGGCCGGGCAATGAGCAGTTCTTC.

The sample holds one count of this clone. The chain recombines TRBV15 with TRBJ1-2; D is unresolved. The CDR3 extends over 13 amino acids. The V gene lost 0 bases and the J gene lost 5 bases, with 7 bases spanning the gap. Germline V gene data show CDR1 as LNHNV and CDR2 as YYDKDF (reference sequence). This CDR3 reads CATSRETPYGYTF. CDR3 in DNA: TGTGCCACCAGCAGAGAGACACCATATGGCTACACCTTC.

CDR3 nucleotide sequence: TGTGCCAGCACCCGGACAGCTACCAACTACGAGCAGTACTTC. Translation gives CASTRTATNYEQYF. The V call is TRBV6-5, the J call TRBJ2-7; TRBD1 is a possible D gene (6 bases). This CDR3 is built from 14 residues. Germline CDR1 and CDR2: MNHEY and SVGAGI. V lost 7 bases to trimming and J lost 3 bases, with 16 bases between them.

This clone was seen a single time. The chain recombines TRBV5-6 with TRBJ2-1; 15 nucleotides agree with TRBD2. Trimming at V came to 1 base and at J to 4 bases, leaving 9 bases not matched to a gene. The V gene's germline CDR1 is SGHDT and CDR2 YYEEEE. The CDR3 totals 19 residues. CDR3 sequence reads: CASSLQGLAGGMVYNEQFF. CDR3 bases: TGTGCCAGCAGCTTGCAGGGACTAGCGGGGGGCATGGTTTACAATGAGCAGTTCTTC.